A few counts support the clone carrying this T cell receptor (beta chain). This sample was included in a study of patients and donors after allogeneic stem cell transplantation. TCRdb re-called the RT-PCR reads through MiXCR, storing one row per CDR3 protein. The table includes approximately 200,000 distinct CDR3 sequences, around 41% detected once. V lost 5 bases to trimming and J lost 8 bases, with 16 bases between them. There are 14 residues in the CDR3. The V gene is TRBV12-3 or TRBV12-4, the J gene TRBJ1-3; no clear D gene. The sample taken for sequencing was blood, either unsorted or a sorted T cell fraction (not recorded which). The sequence was collected from a human donor who was either an allogeneic HSCT recipient or a stem cell or donor lymphocyte infusion donor (not recorded which). It is not recorded whose cells these are; they may come from a transplant donor. The CDR3: CASSRDIAADTIYF. CDR3 DNA: TGTGCCAGCAGTCGCGACATCGCGGCGGACACCATATATTTT.